This T cell receptor beta chain was sequenced during a study of lymphopenia after photon versus proton radiotherapy. Looked up from germline, CDR1 is SGHAT and CDR2 is FQNNGV. This CDR3 spans 17 amino acids. Using immunoSEQ multiplex PCR, the repertoire was profiled, and TCRdb retains in-frame clones only, with some absent. The table shows about 70,000 clones, with over 70% occurring only once. With regard to this clone: Its antigen remains unidentified. The junction departs from the called germline gene at one end, perhaps through a read error.

Notes on the study in general: Only patients who died were analyzed for survival; proton advantage is unproven.

Source: peripheral blood, taken from a patient treated with proton-based radiotherapy. The clonotype originates from a man older than 75 with esophageal cancer. The chain employs TRBV11-2 and TRBJ1-6, with D perhaps matching TRBD1 (5 bases). CDR3 protein: CASSQSPGPVLNSPLHF. CDR3 sequence (DNA): TGCGCCAGCAGCCAATCCCCAGGGCCCGTTCTCAATTCACCCCTCCACTTT.